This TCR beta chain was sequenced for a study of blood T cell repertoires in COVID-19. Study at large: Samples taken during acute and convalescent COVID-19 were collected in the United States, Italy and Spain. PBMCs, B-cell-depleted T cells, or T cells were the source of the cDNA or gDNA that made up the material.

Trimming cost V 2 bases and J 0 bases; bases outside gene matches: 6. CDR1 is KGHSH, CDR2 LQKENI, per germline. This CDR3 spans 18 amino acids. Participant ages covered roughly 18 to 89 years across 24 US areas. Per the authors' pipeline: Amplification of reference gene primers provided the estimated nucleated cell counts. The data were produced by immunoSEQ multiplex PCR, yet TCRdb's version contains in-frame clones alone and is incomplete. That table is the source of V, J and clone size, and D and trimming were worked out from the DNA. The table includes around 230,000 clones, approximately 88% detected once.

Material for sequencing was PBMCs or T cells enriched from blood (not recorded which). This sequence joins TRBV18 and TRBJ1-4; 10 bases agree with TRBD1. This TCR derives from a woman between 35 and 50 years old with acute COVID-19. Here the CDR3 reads CASSPSGTGVSTNEKLFF. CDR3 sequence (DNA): TGTGCCAGCTCACCATCCGGGACAGGGGTTTCAACTAATGAAAAACTGTTTTTT.